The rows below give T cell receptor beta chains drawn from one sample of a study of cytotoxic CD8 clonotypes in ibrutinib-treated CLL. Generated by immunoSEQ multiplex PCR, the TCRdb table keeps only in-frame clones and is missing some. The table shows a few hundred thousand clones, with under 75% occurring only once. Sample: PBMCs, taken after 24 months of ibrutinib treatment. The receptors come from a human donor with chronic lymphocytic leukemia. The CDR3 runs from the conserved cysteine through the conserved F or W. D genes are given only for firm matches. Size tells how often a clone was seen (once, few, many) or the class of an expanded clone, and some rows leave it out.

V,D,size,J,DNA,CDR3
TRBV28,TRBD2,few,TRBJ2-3,TGTGCCAGCAGCCATGGGACCGCCGGGACTAGGGGCGATACGCAGTATTTT,CASSHGTAGTRGDTQYF
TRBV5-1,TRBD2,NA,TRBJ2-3,TGCGCCAGCAGCTTGGGTCTAGCGGGAGGGGTAGATACGCAGTATTTT,CASSLGLAGGVDTQYF
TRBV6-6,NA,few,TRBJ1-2,TGTGCCAGCAGTTATAACAGGGCGGGTAACTATGGCTACACCTTC,CASSYNRAGNYGYTF
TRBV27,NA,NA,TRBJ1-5,TGTGCCAGCAGTTTAGGGGCAGGATCTCAGCCCCAGCATTTT,CASSLGAGSQPQHF
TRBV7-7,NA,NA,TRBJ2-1,TGTGCTAGCAGCCCCAAAGAGGGCTGGGGGTCGATTAATGAGCAGTTCTTC,CASSPKEGWGSINEQFF
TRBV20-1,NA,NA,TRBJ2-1,TGCAGTGCGCTAGGGGTTGAGCAGTTCTTC,CSALGVEQFF
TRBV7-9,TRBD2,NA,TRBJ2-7,TGTGCCAGCAGCTCACAAGCGGGAGTGGGCTACGAGCAGTACTTC,CASSSQAGVGYEQYF
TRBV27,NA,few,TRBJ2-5,TGTGCCAGCAGGGGGGAGGCCCAGTACTTC,CASRGEAQYF
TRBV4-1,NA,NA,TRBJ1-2,TGCGCCAGCAGCCACATTTTGGACATCCCTAACTATGGCTACACCTTC,CASSHILDIPNYGYTF
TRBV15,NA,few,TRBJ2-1,TGTGCCACCAGCAGGGGACAATATGAGGAGCAGTTCTTC,CATSRGQYEEQFF
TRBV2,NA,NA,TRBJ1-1,TGTGCCAGCAGTGAGCAGGGCGTAGCTTTCTTT,CASSEQGVAFF
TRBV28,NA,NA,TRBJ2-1,TGTGCCATAGGGGGCAATGAGCAGTTCTTC,CAIGGNEQFF
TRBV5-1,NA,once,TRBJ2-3,TGCGCCAGCAGCCGTATAACAGGCCCGTGGGGCACAGATACGCAGTATTTT,CASSRITGPWGTDTQYF
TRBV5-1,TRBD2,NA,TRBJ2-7,TGCGCCAGCAGCGCCCGACTAGCGAACGAGCAGTACTTC,CASSARLANEQYF
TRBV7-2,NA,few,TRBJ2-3,TGTGCCAGCAGCCCGGGAATAGGGGCGGATACGCAGTATTTT,CASSPGIGADTQYF
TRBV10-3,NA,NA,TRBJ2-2,TGTGCCATCAGTGAGGGGGACGGGGAGCTGTTTTTT,CAISEGDGELFF
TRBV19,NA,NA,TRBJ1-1,TGTGCCAGTAGTATTTACGGGTCGAACACTGAAGCTTTCTTT,CASSIYGSNTEAFF
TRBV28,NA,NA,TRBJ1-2,TGTGCCAGCAGTCCACCCGGGGCCGGCTATGGCTACACCTTC,CASSPPGAGYGYTF
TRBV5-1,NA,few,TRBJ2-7,TGCGCCAGCAGCTTGGAGCAGGGTTACTACGAGCAGTACTTC,CASSLEQGYYEQYF
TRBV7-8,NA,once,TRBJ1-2,TGTGCCAGCAGCACCACGCCCGGTGGGGGCTACACCTTC,CASSTTPGGGYTF
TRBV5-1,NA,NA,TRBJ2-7,TGCGCCAGCACCTACGGCGCGCCAGCCTACGAGCAGTACTTC,CASTYGAPAYEQYF
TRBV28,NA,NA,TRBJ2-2,TGTGCCAGCAGTTTCGACACGACTGCGAACACCGGGGAGCTGTTTTTT,CASSFDTTANTGELFF
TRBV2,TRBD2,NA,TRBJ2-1,TGTGCCAGCAGTATAGCGGGAGAGAGGGAGCAGTTCTTC,CASSIAGEREQFF
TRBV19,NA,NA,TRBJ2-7,TGTGCCAGTAGTACAAGGGCCCTCCACGAGCAGTACTTC,CASSTRALHEQYF
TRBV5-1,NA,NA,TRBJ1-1,TGCGCCAGCGGCCTATCGGGTTACACTGAAGCTTTCTTT,CASGLSGYTEAFF
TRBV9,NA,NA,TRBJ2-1,TGTGCCAGCAGCCCACCCACACGGAAAGGGCAGTTCTTC,CASSPPTRKGQFF
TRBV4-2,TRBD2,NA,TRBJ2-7,TGTGCCAGCAGCCAAGCTCGAGCGGGAGCCGAGCAGTACTTC,CASSQARAGAEQYF
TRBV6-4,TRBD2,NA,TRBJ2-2,TGTGCCAGCGAGCGGGAGACGAACACCGGGGAGCTGTTTTTT,CASERETNTGELFF
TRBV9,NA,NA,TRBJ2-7,TGTGCCAGCAGCGAGAGCAGGGGAAATCGCTACGAGCAGTACTTC,CASSESRGNRYEQYF
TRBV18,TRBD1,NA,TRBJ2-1,TGTGCCAGCTCACCACCGCTTGGGGACAGGGGCGGCGGCTACAATGAGCAGTTCTTC,CASSPPLGDRGGGYNEQFF
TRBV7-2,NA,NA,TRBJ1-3,TGTGCCAGCAGCTTCAACCCGAAAGACACCATATATTTT,CASSFNPKDTIYF
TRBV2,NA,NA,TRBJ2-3,TGTGCCACAGGGGCCCCGGTGGGAGATACGCAGTATTTT,CATGAPVGDTQYF
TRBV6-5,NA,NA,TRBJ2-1,TGTGCCAGCAGTAGGGGGATTGAGCAGTTCTTC,CASSRGIEQFF
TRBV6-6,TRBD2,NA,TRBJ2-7,TGTGCCAGCAGTTACGTCGGGACTAGCGGTTCTAGGCAGTACTTC,CASSYVGTSGSRQYF
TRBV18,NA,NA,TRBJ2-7,TGTGCCAGCTCACCCCCGGTAGGGGCGGACGAGCAGTACTTC,CASSPPVGADEQYF
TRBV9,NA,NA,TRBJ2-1,TGTGCCAGCAGCGTCCAGTTACTCAATGAGCAGTTCTTC,CASSVQLLNEQFF
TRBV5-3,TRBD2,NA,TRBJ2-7,TGTGCCAGAAGCACTAGCGGGAGTACCCACGAGCAGTACTTC,CARSTSGSTHEQYF
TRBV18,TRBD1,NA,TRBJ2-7,TGTGCCAGCTCTACACAGGGGGCCCCCTACGAGCAGTACTTC,CASSTQGAPYEQYF
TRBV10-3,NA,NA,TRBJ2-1,TGTGCCATCAGTAATTCCAGGGACAATGAGCAGTTCTTC,CAISNSRDNEQFF
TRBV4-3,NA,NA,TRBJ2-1,TGCGCCAGCAGCCAATTAAGTCTTGCTTACAATGAGCAGTTCTTC,CASSQLSLAYNEQFF
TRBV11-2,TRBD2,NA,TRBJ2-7,TGTGCCAGCAGTCCACTAGCGGGAGTCACCTACGAGCAGTACTTC,CASSPLAGVTYEQYF
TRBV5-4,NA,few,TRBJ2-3,TGTGCCAGCAGCTTGGGAGGGGGAGTCAGCACAGATACGCAGTATTTT,CASSLGGGVSTDTQYF
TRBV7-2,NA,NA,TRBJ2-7,TGTGCCAGCAGCCTGTGGGGGACCAACTCCTACGAGCAGTACTTC,CASSLWGTNSYEQYF
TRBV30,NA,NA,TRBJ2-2,TGTGCCTGGGACTCTCGGCAGGGGCGGAACGGGGAGCTGTTTTTT,CAWDSRQGRNGELFF
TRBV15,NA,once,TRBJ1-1,TGTGCCACCAGCAGACACATCGGAGAAGAAGCTTTCTTT,CATSRHIGEEAFF